This T cell receptor (beta chain) originates from a study of T cells in Graves' hyperthyroidism and ophthalmopathy. From RNA transcripts, TCR beta CDR3 regions were amplified. The HTBI primer set served for first-round RT-PCR of the TCR CDR3. MiXCR was run by TCRdb on the multiplex PCR reads, yielding one entry per CDR3 protein. The sample has 350,000 or so distinct CDR3 sequences; 17% are singletons. This clonotype was found many times. Its antigen is still unknown. Whole-study results and caveats: Most clonotypes expanded in thyroid above 0.001 were likewise present in blood.

J was trimmed by 2 bases and V by 4 bases; bases with no gene match: 4. This CDR3 has 13 amino acids. Germline lookup yields CDR1 GTSNPN and CDR2 SVGIG (reference sequence). What was sequenced was blood. V is TRBV30 and J is TRBJ1-1; 7 positions match TRBD1. The sequence was collected from a woman aged 25 to 39 with Graves' hyperthyroidism that later progressed to Graves' ophthalmopathy. The CDR3 protein is CAWNRGYNTEAFF. DNA of the CDR3: TGTGCCTGGAACAGGGGCTATAACACTGAAGCTTTCTTT.